What follows describes a single TCR beta chain. This sample was included in a study of cytomegalovirus exposure and HLA in healthy donors. This PCR relied on a set of 60 Vbeta primers and 13 Jbeta primers. Clones were read by immunoSEQ multiplex PCR, and TCRdb kept only the in-frame ones, dropping some. The data contain approximately 50,000 clones, 75% to 85% of them singletons. This CDR3 is 15 amino acids long. Trimming cost V 4 bases and J 2 bases; bases outside gene matches: 6. Germline values: CDR1 LNHDA, CDR2 SQIVND (reference sequence). The rearrangement uses TRBV19 and TRBJ2-5, with 8 bases that match TRBD1. Sequenced sample: PBMCs. The TCR originated in a man aged 25-40 years in good health and CMV-seronegative. CDR3 bases: TGTGCCAGTAGTAAACGTCACAGGGGGCAAGAGACCCAGTACTTC. Amino acids: CASSKRHRGQETQYF.